Sequencing of this T cell receptor (beta chain) was carried out in a study of T cell responses to AZD1222 COVID-19 vaccine. As regards this clone: What it recognizes is unknown.

TCRdb's table, derived via immunoSEQ multiplex PCR, lists solely in-frame clones and lacks some. The sample records over 200,000 clones, about 95% being singletons. Findings and limits, study-wide: Donors were largely white British and mainly female; clonal diversity was possibly underestimated. The study reported that nearly half of spike-specific TCRs target unmutated variant regions.

The V end was cut by 3 bases, the J end by 4 bases, with 5 bases between. The CDR3 has 12 residues. Germline V gene lookup returns CDR1 KGHDR and CDR2 SFDVKD. The source is an adult who received the MenACWY meningococcal vaccine as a control. The gene calls are TRBV24-1 and TRBJ1-2; D is uncertain. The sample was peripheral blood, taken 28 days after the second dose of the MenACWY control vaccine. The CDR3 loop is CATSDGSYGYTF. CDR3 DNA sequence: TGTGCCACCAGTGATGGCTCCTATGGCTACACCTTC.